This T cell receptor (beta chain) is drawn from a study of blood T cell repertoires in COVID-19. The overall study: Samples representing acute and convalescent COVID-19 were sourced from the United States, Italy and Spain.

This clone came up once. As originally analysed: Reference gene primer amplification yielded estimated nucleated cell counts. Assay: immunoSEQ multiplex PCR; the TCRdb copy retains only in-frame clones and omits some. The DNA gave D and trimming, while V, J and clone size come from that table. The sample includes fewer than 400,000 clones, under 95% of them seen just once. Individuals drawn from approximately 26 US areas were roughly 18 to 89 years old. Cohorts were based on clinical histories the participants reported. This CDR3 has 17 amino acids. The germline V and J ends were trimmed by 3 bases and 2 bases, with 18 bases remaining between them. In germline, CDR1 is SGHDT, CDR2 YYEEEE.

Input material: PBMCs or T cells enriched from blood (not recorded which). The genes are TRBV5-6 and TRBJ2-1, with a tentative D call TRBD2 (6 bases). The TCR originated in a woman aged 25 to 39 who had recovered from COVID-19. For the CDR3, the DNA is TGTGCCAGCAGCTGGAGGGCAGGCCCCAGCGCCTACAATGAGCAGTTCTTC. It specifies CASSWRAGPSAYNEQFF.